The clone carrying this T cell receptor beta chain was observed a few times. Authors' data handling: Estimates of nucleated cell counts were drawn from the amplification of reference gene primers. The protocol was immunoSEQ multiplex PCR, while the TCRdb copy is restricted to in-frame clones and leaves out a portion. That table gives V, J and clone size, and the DNA gave D and trimming. The repertoire holds 70,000 to 95,000 clones, with 70% to 85% as singletons. Germline-derived CDR1 and CDR2 are KGHDR and SFDVKD. With 8 bases removed from V and 4 bases from J, the gap between germline ends came to 11 bases. This CDR3 contains 12 residues. These data come from a study of blood T cell repertoires in COVID-19. Overall study context: Sample material is recorded as cDNA or gDNA derived from T cells, B-cell-depleted T cells, or PBMCs.

The sequenced material came from peripheral blood. The clonotype was recovered from a woman aged 50 to 65 with acute or convalescent COVID-19. This sequence joins TRBV24-1 and TRBJ2-7, with D possibly matching TRBD1 (6 bases). CDR3 region: CATIHREYEQYF. The CDR3 DNA is TGTGCCACCATCCACAGGGAATACGAGCAGTACTTC.